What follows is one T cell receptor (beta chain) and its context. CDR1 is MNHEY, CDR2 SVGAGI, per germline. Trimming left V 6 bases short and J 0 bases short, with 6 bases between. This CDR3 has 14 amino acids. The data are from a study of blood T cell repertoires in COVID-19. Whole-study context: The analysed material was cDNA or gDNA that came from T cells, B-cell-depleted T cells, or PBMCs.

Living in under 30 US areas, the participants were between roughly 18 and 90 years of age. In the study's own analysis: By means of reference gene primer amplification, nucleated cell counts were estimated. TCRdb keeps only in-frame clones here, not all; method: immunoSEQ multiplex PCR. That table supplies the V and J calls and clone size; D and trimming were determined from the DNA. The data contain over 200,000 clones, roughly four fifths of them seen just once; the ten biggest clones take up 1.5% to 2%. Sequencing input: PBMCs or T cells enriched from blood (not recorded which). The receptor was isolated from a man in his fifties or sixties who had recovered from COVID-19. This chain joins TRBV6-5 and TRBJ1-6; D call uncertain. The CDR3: CASSGSSYNSPLHF. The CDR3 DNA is TGTGCCAGCAGCGGGAGCTCCTATAATTCACCCCTCCACTTT.